This T cell receptor beta chain was obtained from a study of identifying expanded T cells in peripheral blood. Whole-study findings and limits: Clone count variance between roughly 2-week samples rose with total template count. Technical replicates showed around 1.1 changed clones; about 2 weeks roughly 15; four weeks 19.

A remark on this clone: Its antigen is currently unknown.

The data were produced by immunoSEQ multiplex PCR, yet TCRdb's version contains in-frame clones alone and is incomplete. The table includes around 68,000 clones, more than 70% detected once. Healthy donors had no documented immune events, such as infections, while sampled. The germline V gene encodes CDR1 GTSNPN and CDR2 SVGIG (reference sequence). CDR3 length: 15 residues. V was pared by 0 bases and J by 8 bases, with 16 bases between. The chain joins TRBV30 to TRBJ1-4; D is unresolved. The source is a person aged 18 to 75 in good health. Source material: blood. This CDR3 is CAWSVLSGRAEKLFF. The CDR3 DNA reads as TGTGCCTGGAGTGTATTGTCCGGACGTGCGGAAAAACTGTTTTTT.